Listed below are T cell receptor beta chains from one sample, sequenced in a study of radiation and T cells in renal cell carcinoma. Assay used: immunoSEQ multiplex PCR; TCRdb lists only in-frame clones, some missing. The table includes 150,000 or so clones, more than 70% detected once. The sample here was blood, taken from a patient whose treatment included radiotherapy and nephrectomy. These receptors originate from a woman in her forties or fifties with renal cell carcinoma. CDR3s include the opening cysteine and the closing phenylalanine or tryptophan. Each record gives: J gene, D gene, V gene, CDR3 protein. D genes are given only for firm matches.

TRBJ2-7 NA TRBV2 CASSPGLFYEQYF
TRBJ2-2 TRBD2 TRBV11-3 CASSRSTSGGKTGELFF
TRBJ2-7 NA TRBV11-3 CASSPYDTVYEQYF
TRBJ1-2 NA TRBV5-6 CASSLALYRNYGYTF
TRBJ1-5 NA TRBV7-9 CASSPGTFTNQPQHF
TRBJ1-2 NA TRBV5-1 CASSLVPEDYGYTF
TRBJ1-2 TRBD1 TRBV19 CASSTQGANYGYTF
TRBJ2-5 NA TRBV4-3 CASSPQAGQGWIETQYF
TRBJ1-1 NA TRBV6-6 CASSPGRPDTEAFF
TRBJ1-4 NA TRBV19 CASGFEEVGKKLFF
TRBJ2-3 NA TRBV6-1 CASNTGLRDTQYF
TRBJ2-3 NA TRBV7-2 CASSPGGSFGTTQYF
TRBJ1-1 NA TRBV19 CASSPLPTSATEAFF
TRBJ2-7 NA TRBV9 CASSVAQGPYEQYF
TRBJ2-5 TRBD2 TRBV15 CATSRGTSVETQYF
TRBJ2-2 NA TRBV7-9 CASSHRTRNTGELFF
TRBJ2-3 NA TRBV11-3 CASSSYSVGTDTQYF
TRBJ2-5 NA TRBV7-9 CASSNQETQYF
TRBJ2-7 TRBD1 TRBV11-3 CASSAGTGNREQYF
TRBJ2-2 NA TRBV19 CASTDWTNTGELFF
TRBJ1-1 NA TRBV2 CASSEVTTNTEAFF
TRBJ2-3 TRBD2 TRBV15 CATSVTRLAGGRQDTQYF
TRBJ1-3 NA TRBV19 CASRPLWEGGISGNTIYF
TRBJ2-5 NA TRBV9 CASSVAGLGGAQETQYF
TRBJ1-1 TRBD1 TRBV5-4 CASSSPKGQGGDTEAFF
TRBJ2-7 NA TRBV11-2 CASSLTIGPERQYF
TRBJ2-1 TRBD2 TRBV6-5 CASTYSLGGGAAEQFF
TRBJ2-2 NA TRBV7-2 CASSPVMVGELFF
TRBJ2-3 NA TRBV5-1 CASSPQGSLPDTQYF
TRBJ1-2 TRBD1 TRBV6-1 CASSEAFTGVGYTF
TRBJ2-7 NA TRBV4-3 CASSQAFLSSYEQYF
TRBJ2-7 TRBD1 TRBV6-4 CASRRDSGQYF
TRBJ2-2 NA TRBV7-9 CASSIMAGPNTGELFF
TRBJ1-2 NA TRBV28 CASSLMGANYGYTF
TRBJ2-1 NA TRBV6-1 CASSQDPGANEQFF
TRBJ2-2 TRBD1 TRBV25-1 CASSLTGGTGELFF
TRBJ1-1 NA TRBV4-1 CASSQVGQRFPHF
TRBJ2-1 NA TRBV6-6 CASSNKREQFF
TRBJ1-6 NA TRBV28 CASRQGMGSPLHF
TRBJ1-2 NA TRBV7-9 CASSTPGGLTGYTF
TRBJ2-3 NA TRBV7-2 CASSFGGDTQYF